This T cell receptor (beta chain) was captured by sequencing in a study of CD8+ T cells in alopecia areata. Study at large: Tofacitinib administration to treated patients was oral, at 5 to 10 mg twice daily. The SALT score measured affected scalp surface percentage in treated patients. Findings of the study overall: Alopecia totalis/universalis scalp especially showed more expanded CD8+ clones than normal scalp. Normal skin's resident alphabeta T cells are sequenced alongside lesional scalp T cells.

Described treatment: oral pan-JAK inhibitor, 5-10 mg twice daily. Details on this clone: What it binds is not known.

In each case, RNA was isolated and then reverse transcribed into cDNA as the sequencing template. The protocol was immunoSEQ multiplex PCR, while the TCRdb copy is restricted to in-frame clones and leaves out a portion. Found here are 150,000 to 200,000 clones, about 60% of them singletons; the top ten hold 14%. This receptor was taken from a human donor with alopecia areata. Sequencing used CD4+ T cells sorted from blood, obtained at week 24, from a patient treated with tofacitinib.

The CDR3 protein is CASSRAAIQETQYF. The CDR3 DNA follows: TGTGCCAGCTCCCGGGCGGCGATACAAGAGACCCAGTACTTC. V and J are TRBV11-3 and TRBJ2-5, with no clear D. V was cut by 8 bases and J by 2 bases, with 15 bases left in between. The germline V gene encodes CDR1 SGHNT and CDR2 YENEEA. CDR3 length: 14 residues.